A selection of T cell receptor beta chains follows, all from one sample in a study of T-cell reconstitution after alpha-beta-depleted transplantation in children. TCRdb analysed the PCR reads with MiXCR anew, one entry per CDR3 protein. This sample has approximately 980,000 distinct CDR3 sequences; less than 30% occur once, and the top ten carry more than 25%. The material was PBMCs, mostly from graft donor cells, obtained 360 days after TCRalphabeta/CD19-depleted stem cell transplant. The receptors stem from a boy less than two years old who had a stem cell transplant for SCID, so the T cells may come from the graft donor. CDR3s include the opening cysteine and the closing phenylalanine or tryptophan. Each record gives: D gene, V gene, J gene, clone size, CDR3 DNA, CDR3 protein. The D gene is left open where the match is weak. Only some rows state a clone size, as once, few, many or a class for expanded clones.

.	TRBV7-6	TRBJ2-3	few	TGTGCCAGCGGAGGACAGCCCACAGATACGCAGTATTTT	CASGGQPTDTQYF
.	TRBV4-1	TRBJ2-7	once	TGCGCCAGCAGCATGAATGGCCCGGGGCAATTGTACGAGCAGTACTTC	CASSMNGPGQLYEQYF
.	TRBV3-1	TRBJ1-4	few	TGTGCCAGCAGCCAATATAAGGGAGGCTCAACTAATGAAAAACTGTTTTTT	CASSQYKGGSTNEKLFF
TRBD1	TRBV9	TRBJ1-2	few	TGTGCCAGCAGCTCCCAGGGACAGATCTATGGCTACACCTTC	CASSSQGQIYGYTF
.	TRBV28	TRBJ2-5	.	TGTGCCAGCAGTCCCTTTCACAGGGATGAGACCCAGTACTTC	CASSPFHRDETQYF
TRBD1	TRBV7-2	TRBJ2-2	.	TGTGCCAGCAGCTTAGGGACAGGGGGCGCAGGGGAGCTGTTTTTT	CASSLGTGGAGELFF
TRBD2	TRBV12-3/TRBV12-4	TRBJ2-7	.	TGTGCCAGCAGTCAGCGCGGGGGTCTCTACGAGCAGTACTTC	CASSQRGGLYEQYF
TRBD2	TRBV5-4	TRBJ2-5	.	TGTGCCAGCAGCTTGGACGGTACTAGCGGTGGGGGACAAGAGACCCAGTACTTC	CASSLDGTSGGGQETQYF
TRBD1	TRBV29-1	TRBJ2-6	once	TGCAGCGTAAGGACAGGGGGCGCTGGGGCCAACGTCCTGACTTTC	CSVRTGGAGANVLTF
TRBD1	TRBV18	TRBJ1-4	.	TGTGCCAGCTCATACGGACAGGCTTGGATAGCAACTAATGAAAAACTGTTTTTT	CASSYGQAWIATNEKLFF
.	TRBV12-3/TRBV12-4	TRBJ2-5	few	TGTGCCAGCAGTTTCTCACCTCTACAAGAGACCCAGTACTTC	CASSFSPLQETQYF
.	TRBV10-3	TRBJ1-4	few	TGTGCCATCAGTGAAGGGAAGGGGTGGCAGGAAAAACTGTTTTTT	CAISEGKGWQEKLFF
.	TRBV12-3/TRBV12-4	TRBJ2-5	.	TGTGCCAGCAGTCTACGTCGGGGATACTGGGAGACCCAGTACTTC	CASSLRRGYWETQYF
TRBD2	TRBV5-6	TRBJ2-7	.	TGTGCCAGCAGCTTTCTAGCGGGGGAGCAGTACTTC	CASSFLAGEQYF
TRBD2	TRBV19	TRBJ2-1	.	TGTGCCAGTAGTCCACAGACTAGCGGGGCCCACAATGAGCAGTTCTTC	CASSPQTSGAHNEQFF
.	TRBV7-6	TRBJ1-4	few	TGTGCCAGCAGCCTCAGCCCCGAAAAACTGTTTTTT	CASSLSPEKLFF
.	TRBV5-1	TRBJ2-1	.	TGCGCCAGCAGCTCGCTGATTGATGAGCAGTTCTTC	CASSSLIDEQFF
TRBD1	TRBV12-3/TRBV12-4	TRBJ2-3	.	TGTGCCAGCAGGCTGGTGGGGACAGCTAGCACAGATACGCAGTATTTT	CASRLVGTASTDTQYF
.	TRBV5-1	TRBJ2-1	many	TGCGCCAGCAGCCCTGAGGTGGGTTTCTACAATGAGCAGTTCTTC	CASSPEVGFYNEQFF
.	TRBV12-3/TRBV12-4	TRBJ2-6	.	TGTGCCAGCCTACCAAGCCGGATCTCTGGGGCCAACGTCCTGACTTTC	CASLPSRISGANVLTF
.	TRBV5-1	TRBJ2-6	.	TGCGCCAGCAGCTTAAGCTTCCCGACAGGGAGGATTTCCTCTGGGGCCAACGTCCTGACTTTC	CASSLSFPTGRISSGANVLTF
.	TRBV7-9	TRBJ2-2	few	TGTGCCAGCAGCCCTCGGAGGGACACCGGGGAGCTGTTTTTT	CASSPRRDTGELFF
TRBD1	TRBV5-1	TRBJ2-1	.	TGCGCCAGCAGCTTTCCCGTTACAGGGGCGTACAATGAGCAGTTCTTC	CASSFPVTGAYNEQFF
TRBD2	TRBV15	TRBJ2-5	once	TGTGCCACCAGCAGAGCCCCGCCGCGGGCGGGGGGATACCAAGAGACCCAGTACTTC	CATSRAPPRAGGYQETQYF
TRBD2	TRBV5-1	TRBJ2-2	.	TGCGCCAGCAGCCCGGACGGGAGGGACTACACCGGGGAGCTGTTTTTT	CASSPDGRDYTGELFF
.	TRBV7-2	TRBJ2-7	few	TGTGCCAGCAGCCCTGGAGGGGGCGGATCCTACGAGCAGTACTTC	CASSPGGGGSYEQYF
.	TRBV4-2	TRBJ2-3	many	TGTGCCAGCAGCGGTGTCACAGATACGCAGTATTTT	CASSGVTDTQYF
.	TRBV7-9	TRBJ1-2	.	TGTGCCAGCAGCTTTGGACTGATTAACTATGGCTACACCTTC	CASSFGLINYGYTF
TRBD2	TRBV5-1	TRBJ2-5	many	TGCGCCAGCAGCCGCGGACTAGCAGTTCTTGAGACCCAGTACTTC	CASSRGLAVLETQYF
.	TRBV5-1	TRBJ1-1	few	TGCGCCAGCGGGGAGAGGCGGGACACTGAAGCTTTCTTT	CASGERRDTEAFF
TRBD1	TRBV20-1	TRBJ2-1	few	TGCAGTGCTAGAGCCCCACGGACAGGGCCCTACAATGAGCAGTTCTTC	CSARAPRTGPYNEQFF
TRBD1	TRBV24-1	TRBJ2-1	few	TGTGCCACCAGTGATCGTAAAACAGGGGGGCTATCCAATGAGCAGTTCTTC	CATSDRKTGGLSNEQFF
.	TRBV5-6	TRBJ2-7	many	TGTGCCAGCAGCCATGGGGGTACCTACGAGCAGTACTTC	CASSHGGTYEQYF
TRBD2	TRBV29-1	TRBJ2-1	.	TGCAGCGTTGAGGCCCCGGGGGGGGGGAGGGGCAATGAGCAGTTCTTC	CSVEAPGGGRGNEQFF
.	TRBV15	TRBJ2-5	many	TGTGCCACCAGCAGAGGAACCGGGACCCAGTACTTC	CATSRGTGTQYF
TRBD1	TRBV12-3/TRBV12-4	TRBJ2-1	.	TGTGCCAGCAGTTTGAGGACAGGGGTCAGGAATGAGCAGTTCTTC	CASSLRTGVRNEQFF
.	TRBV5-1	TRBJ2-7	many	TGTGCCAGCAGTCTCCTTAGCTCCTACGAGCAGTACTTC	CASSLLSSYEQYF
TRBD1	TRBV6-2/TRBV6-3	TRBJ2-7	.	TGTGCCAGCAGCCACCGACAGGGCTCCCCCTCCGAGCAGTACTTC	CASSHRQGSPSEQYF
.	TRBV13	TRBJ2-5	.	TGTGCCAGCAGCCAGGACCCAGAAGAGACCCAGTACTTC	CASSQDPEETQYF
.	TRBV7-2	TRBJ2-7	.	TGTGCCAGCAGCTTAGCTTCCACAGCCCTGGCCTACGAGCAGTACTTC	CASSLASTALAYEQYF
.	TRBV5-5	TRBJ1-2	.	TGTGCCAGCAGCCGAGGGCCCCCCGCTTTCTCTGGCTACACCTTC	CASSRGPPAFSGYTF
.	TRBV15	TRBJ2-1	few	TGTGCCACCAGCAGAGCGGAGACAGTCAATGAGCAGTTCTTC	CATSRAETVNEQFF
.	TRBV20-1	TRBJ2-1	.	TGCAGTGCTAGAGGCACAGGGAGTAATGAGCAGTTCTTC	CSARGTGSNEQFF
TRBD2	TRBV28	TRBJ2-4	few	TGTGCCAGCAGTTTTGGGGGAGCGGGGGAAAACATTCAGTACTTC	CASSFGGAGENIQYF
TRBD1	TRBV12-3/TRBV12-4	TRBJ1-3	.	TGTGCCAGCAGCCATCCGGGACAGGGGTCTGGAAACACCATATATTTT	CASSHPGQGSGNTIYF
TRBD2	TRBV6-5	TRBJ2-1	many	TGTGCCAGCAGCTACGGGACTAGCTCCTACAATGAGCAGTTCTTC	CASSYGTSSYNEQFF
.	TRBV12-3/TRBV12-4	TRBJ2-3	.	TGTGCCAGCAGTTTGTATACGGTCGGCACAGATACGCAGTATTTT	CASSLYTVGTDTQYF
TRBD1	TRBV10-1	TRBJ1-4	.	TGCGCCAGCAGTGAGGGGACAGGGGGAGATGAAAAACTGTTTTTT	CASSEGTGGDEKLFF